Shown below are 22 T cell receptor beta chains from a single sample sequenced in a study of vaccination and CD4 T cells after COVID-19. Indicated treatment: approximately 11-day PBMC culture with coronavirus spike peptide pools or control peptides (ViraFEST assay). Sequence data for DNA of cultured CD4+ T cells were generated by the Oncomine TCR Beta short-read assay. TCRdb processed the PCR reads anew with MiXCR; each CDR3 protein has one entry. The table has under 4,000 distinct CDR3 sequences, roughly 18% seen once; the top ten hold more than 20%. The antigens these receptors bind are not known. The sequenced material came from CD4+ T cells from blood, cultured in vitro. The receptor set was obtained from a human donor who had recovered from COVID-19.

V and J are TRBV9 and TRBJ2-7; a possible D gene is TRBD1 (6 bases). There are 15 residues in the CDR3. V was pared by 0 bases and J by 2 bases, with 12 bases between. Germline CDR1 is SGDLS and CDR2 is YYNGEE. The CDR3 DNA follows: TGTGCCAGCAGCGTAGCAGGACAGTCGCCCTACGAGCAGTACTTC. Residues: CASSVAGQSPYEQYF.

This clonotype was found a few times. The rearrangement links TRBV7-9 to TRBJ1-4, with D tentatively TRBD1 (5 bases). V was trimmed by 10 bases and J by 5 bases, leaving 17 bases between them. The germline V gene has CDR1 SEHNR and CDR2 FQNEAQ (reference sequence). The CDR3 contains 14 residues. CDR3 protein: CAIVPGRTNEKLFF. CDR3 DNA sequence: TGTGCCATCGTCCCGGGACGTACAAATGAAAAACTGTTTTTT. The full variable domain, completed using reference TRBV7-9 and TRBJ1-4, is DTGVSQNPRHKITKRGQNVTFRCDPISEHNRLYWYRQTLGQGPEFLTYFQNEAQLEKSRLLSDRFSAERPKGSFSTLEIQRTEQGDSAMYLCAIVPGRTNEKLFFGSGTQLSVL.

This clonotype is medium-sized within its sample. The J gene is TRBJ2-1, the V gene TRBV29-1, with no clear D. The CDR3 sequence is 13 residues long. V lost 5 bases, J lost 7 bases, and 15 bases lay in between. CDR1 and CDR2 from the germline V gene are SQVTM and ANQGSEA. This CDR3 is CSVRDALRNEQFF. CDR3 nucleotides: TGCAGCGTTCGAGACGCCCTTCGGAATGAGCAGTTCTTC.

The rearrangement uses TRBV18 and TRBJ2-5, with D perhaps being TRBD1 or TRBD2 (5 bases each). Germline-derived CDR1 and CDR2 are KGHSH and LQKENI. V shed 1 base and J shed 5 bases, with 17 bases lying between them. This CDR3 comprises 16 residues. CDR3 in amino acids: CASSPQGTAWGETQYF. CDR3 coding DNA: TGTGCCAGCTCACCACAGGGGACGGCCTGGGGGGAGACCCAGTACTTC.

This clonotype was recorded a few times. The rearrangement links TRBV2 to TRBJ2-5; D gene uncertain. Between the trimmed V and J ends, which lost 8 bases and 7 bases, there was a span of 11 bases. The germline V gene encodes CDR1 SNHLY and CDR2 FYNNEI. The CDR3 extends over 11 amino acids. CDR3 loop: CASQLKGTQYF. CDR3 nucleotides: TGTGCCAGCCAATTAAAGGGGACCCAGTACTTC.

V is TRBV2 and J is TRBJ1-6, with no clear D. Germline CDR1 SNHLY, CDR2 FYNNEI. Deletions cut 5 bases from V and 2 bases from J, with 13 bases between. The CDR3 length is 16 residues. Here the CDR3 reads CASSKIRGAYNSPLHF. In DNA, the CDR3 is TGTGCCAGCAGTAAAATCCGGGGAGCCTATAATTCACCCCTCCACTTT.

This clonotype is classed as medium-sized. V usage is TRBV30 and J usage is TRBJ1-5; unclear D gene. Trimming stripped 2 bases from V and 15 bases from J, with 20 bases between. CDR3 size: 13 residues. Germline V gives CDR1 GTSNPN, CDR2 SVGIG (reference sequence). CDR3 loop: CAWSRSEGLLMHF. The CDR3 region has the DNA TGTGCCTGGAGTCGTTCGGAAGGACTGCTAATGCATTTT.

Only a few counts were recorded for this clonotype. This chain uses TRBV5-4 with TRBJ2-7; possibly TRBD2 for D (5 bases). Germline CDR1 is SGHNT and CDR2 is YYREEE (reference sequence). This CDR3 contains 13 residues. Trimming shortened V by 4 bases and J by 2 bases, and 10 bases separated the two germline ends. CDR3: CASSPDSPYEQYF. In DNA form, the CDR3 reads TGTGCCAGCAGCCCGGACTCTCCCTACGAGCAGTACTTC.

The CDR3 DNA is TGTGCCAGCAGCTTGCGACAGGGAGTCGAGCAGTACTTC. It yields the protein CASSLRQGVEQYF. The chain combines TRBV5-6 with TRBJ2-7, with TRBD1 matching 7 bases. Per germline, CDR1 SGHDT and CDR2 YYEEEE. The V gene end was trimmed by 1 base and the J gene end by 6 bases; junction bases not matched to a gene: 4. The CDR3 sequence is 13 residues long. Supplemented by reference TRBV5-6 and TRBJ2-7, the full variable domain reads DAGVTQSPTHLIKTRGQQVTLRCSPKSGHDTVSWYQQALGQGPQFIFQYYEEEERQRGNFPDRFSGHQFPNYSSELNVNALLLGDSALYLCASSLRQGVEQYFGPGTRLTVT.

This clonotype has only a few counts. The rearrangement joins TRBV9 to TRBJ2-3; D is undetermined. V lost 4 bases to trimming and J lost 6 bases, with 21 bases between them. Germline loops: CDR1 SGDLS, CDR2 YYNGEE. CDR3 length equals 16 residues. The CDR3 sequence: CASSSRISLGQDTQYF. The CDR3 nucleotides are TGTGCCAGCAGCTCTCGGATTAGTCTGGGTCAGGATACGCAGTATTTT.

This clonotype came up a few times. The rearrangement uses TRBV12-3 or TRBV12-4 and TRBJ1-2; TRBD1 matches 8 bases. The CDR3 covers 14 residues. V shed 2 bases, J shed 6 bases, and the junction held 5 bases outside the gene matches. In DNA, the CDR3 is TGTGCCAGCAGTTTATACAGGGGGATGAATGGCTACACCTTC. Encoded protein: CASSLYRGMNGYTF.

The rearrangement uses TRBV20-1 and TRBJ2-3; 9 bases align to TRBD2. The CDR3 runs to 12 residues. V was clipped by 4 bases and J by 9 bases; unmatched bases: 5. Germline CDR1 is DFQATT and CDR2 is SNEGSKA (reference sequence). CDR3 residues: CSAMTSGETQYF. The CDR3 nucleotides are TGCAGTGCTATGACTAGCGGTGAAACGCAGTATTTT.

This clonotype is labeled medium-sized. The chain combines TRBV6-1 with TRBJ2-2; D is undetermined. V lost 4 bases and J 5 bases, leaving 14 bases between the germline ends. The CDR3 contains 15 residues. Germline V gives CDR1 MNHNS, CDR2 SASEGT. The CDR3 DNA is TGTGCCAGCAGTGTCGGCCTGCTTTCTACCGGGGAGCTGTTTTTT. Translation gives CASSVGLLSTGELFF.

The chain is built from TRBV12-3 or TRBV12-4 and TRBJ2-1; D uncertain. With 5 bases removed from V and 0 bases from J, the gap between germline ends came to 17 bases. The CDR3 runs to 17 residues. In DNA form, the CDR3 reads TGTGCCAGCAGTGCCTTCCCTGACACGAGCTCCTACAATGAGCAGTTCTTC. This gives the protein CASSAFPDTSSYNEQFF.

The chain carries TRBV3-1 and TRBJ2-5; 12 nucleotides align to TRBD2. Germline CDR1 LGHDT, CDR2 YNNKEL (reference sequence). The CDR3 contains 15 residues. Germline trimming cut 4 bases from V and 5 bases from J; bases unmatched to any gene: 5. DNA of the CDR3: TGTGCCAGCAGCCTATCTAGCGGGGGGGCGGAGACCCAGTACTTC. It encodes CASSLSSGGAETQYF.

In its sample, this clonotype ranks as medium-sized (0.01 to 0.1%). The chain is built from TRBV7-6 and TRBJ1-5; TRBD1 matches at 10 bases. Germline assignment: CDR1 SGHVS and CDR2 FNYEAQ. The CDR3 spans 15 residues. The V segment lost 5 bases and the J segment 6 bases; nucleotides outside the gene matches: 7. The CDR3 DNA is TGTGCCAGCAGCCGAGGGACAGGGGTCGCTCAGCCCCAGCATTTT. Protein product: CASSRGTGVAQPQHF.

The chain has TRBV7-8 and TRBJ1-4; D is uncertain. V lost 2 bases to trimming and J lost 0 bases, with 10 bases between them. Germline CDR1 and CDR2: SGHVS and FQNEAQ. The CDR3 is 16 residues long. CDR3 residues: CASSLPPGATNEKLFF. The CDR3 DNA reads as TGTGCCAGCAGCTTACCCCCCGGTGCAACTAATGAAAAACTGTTTTTT.

This clonotype was observed a few times. This chain uses TRBV27 with TRBJ2-7, with 8 bases aligning to TRBD1. Per germline, CDR1 MNHEY and CDR2 SMNVEV (reference sequence). The trim removed 8 bases at V and 5 bases at J, leaving 8 bases unmatched. This CDR3 is 13 amino acids long. The CDR3: CASRGQERNEQYF. The CDR3 DNA sequence: TGTGCCAGCCGGGGACAGGAGAGGAACGAGCAGTACTTC.

The V call is TRBV27, the J call TRBJ2-3; possibly TRBD2 for D (5 bases). Germline lookup yields CDR1 MNHEY and CDR2 SMNVEV (reference sequence). The CDR3 covers 15 residues. The ends were cut back, 5 bases at V and 0 bases at J, with 12 bases in the middle. The CDR3 loop reads CASSLPGSSTDTQYF. DNA for the CDR3: TGTGCCAGCAGTCTACCGGGGTCCAGCACAGATACGCAGTATTTT.

This clonotype was seen a handful of times. The chain recombines TRBV6-1 with TRBJ2-7, with D tentatively TRBD1 (6 bases). CDR1 and CDR2 (germline): MNHNS, SASEGT. The CDR3 extends over 13 amino acids. Trimming removed 6 bases from V and 0 bases from J, with 9 bases in between. The chain's CDR3 is CASRQTGSYEQYF. CDR3 nucleotide sequence: TGTGCCAGCAGACAGACAGGCTCCTACGAGCAGTACTTC.

This clonotype was detected a few times. The chain is built from TRBV3-1 and TRBJ1-1; 8 positions agree with TRBD1. The CDR3 loop spans 13 amino acids. V lost 4 bases and J lost 3; bases outside the gene matches: 1. Germline assignment: CDR1 LGHDT and CDR2 YNNKEL (reference sequence). The CDR3, as DNA: TGTGCCAGCAGCCTGACAGGGGACACTGAAGCTTTCTTT. The encoded protein is CASSLTGDTEAFF.

This rearrangement joins TRBV12-3 or TRBV12-4 to TRBJ1-2; D is undetermined. Deletions cut 4 bases from V and 6 bases from J, with 21 bases between. The CDR3 extends over 16 amino acids. The CDR3 sequence is CASSSTGWAPGDGYTF. CDR3 DNA: TGTGCCAGCAGTTCTACCGGGTGGGCCCCAGGAGATGGCTACACCTTC.